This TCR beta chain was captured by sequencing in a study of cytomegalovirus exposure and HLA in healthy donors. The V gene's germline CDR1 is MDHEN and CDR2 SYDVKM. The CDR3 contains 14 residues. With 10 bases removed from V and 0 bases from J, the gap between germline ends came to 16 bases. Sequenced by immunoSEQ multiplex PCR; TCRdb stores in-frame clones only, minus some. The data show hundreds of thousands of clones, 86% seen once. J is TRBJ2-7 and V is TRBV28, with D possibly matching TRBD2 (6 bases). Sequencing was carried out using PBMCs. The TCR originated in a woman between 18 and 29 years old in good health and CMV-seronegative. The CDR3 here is CATTTGTFSYEQYF. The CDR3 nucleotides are TGTGCCACTACGACCGGGACTTTCTCCTACGAGCAGTACTTC.